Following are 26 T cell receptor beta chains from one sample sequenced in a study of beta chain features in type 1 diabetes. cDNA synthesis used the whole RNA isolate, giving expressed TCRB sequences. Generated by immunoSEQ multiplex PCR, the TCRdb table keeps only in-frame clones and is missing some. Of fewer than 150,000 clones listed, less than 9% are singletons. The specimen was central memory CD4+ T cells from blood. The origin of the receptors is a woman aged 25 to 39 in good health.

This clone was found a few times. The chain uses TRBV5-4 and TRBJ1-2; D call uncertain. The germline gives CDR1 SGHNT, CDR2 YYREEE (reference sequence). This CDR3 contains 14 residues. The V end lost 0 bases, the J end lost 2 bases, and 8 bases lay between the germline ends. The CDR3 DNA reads TGTGCCAGCAGCTTGGGGCTCGGGAACTATGGCTACACCTTC. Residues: CASSLGLGNYGYTF. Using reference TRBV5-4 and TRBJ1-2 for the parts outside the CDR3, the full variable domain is ETGVTQSPTHLIKTRGQQVTLRCSSQSGHNTVSWYQQALGQGPQFIFQYYREEENGRGNFPPRFSGLQFPNYSSELNVNALELDDSALYLCASSLGLGNYGYTFGSGTRLTVV.

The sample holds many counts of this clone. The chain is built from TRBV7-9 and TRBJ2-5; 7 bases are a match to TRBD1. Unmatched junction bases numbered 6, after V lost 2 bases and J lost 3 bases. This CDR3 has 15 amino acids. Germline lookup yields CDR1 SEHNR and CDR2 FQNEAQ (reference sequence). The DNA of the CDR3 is TGTGCCAGCAGCTTATGGACAGGAGGAAAAGAGACCCAGTACTTC. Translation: CASSLWTGGKETQYF.

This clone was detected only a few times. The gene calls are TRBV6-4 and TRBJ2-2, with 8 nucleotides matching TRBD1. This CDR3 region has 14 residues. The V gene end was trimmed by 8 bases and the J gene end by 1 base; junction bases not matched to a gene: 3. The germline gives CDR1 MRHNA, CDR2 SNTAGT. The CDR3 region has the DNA TGTGCCAGCCAGGGACAGGTGAACACCGGGGAGCTGTTTTTT. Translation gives CASQGQVNTGELFF.

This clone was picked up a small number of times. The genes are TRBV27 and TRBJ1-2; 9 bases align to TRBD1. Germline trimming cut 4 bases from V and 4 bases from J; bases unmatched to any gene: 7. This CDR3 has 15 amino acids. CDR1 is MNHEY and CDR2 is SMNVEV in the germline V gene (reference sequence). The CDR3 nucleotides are TGTGCCAGCAGTTCGTACAGGGGGCGCGGCTATGGCTACACCTTC. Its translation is CASSSYRGRGYGYTF.

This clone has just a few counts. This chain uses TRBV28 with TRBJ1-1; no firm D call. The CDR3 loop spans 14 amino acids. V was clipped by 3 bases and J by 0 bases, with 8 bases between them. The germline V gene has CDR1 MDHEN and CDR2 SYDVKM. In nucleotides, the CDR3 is TGTGCCAGCAGTTTTGTGGCCTTGAACACTGAAGCTTTCTTT. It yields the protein CASSFVALNTEAFF.

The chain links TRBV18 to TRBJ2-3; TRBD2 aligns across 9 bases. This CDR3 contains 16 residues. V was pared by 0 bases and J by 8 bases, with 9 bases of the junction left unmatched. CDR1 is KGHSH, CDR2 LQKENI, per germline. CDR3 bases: TGTGCCAGCTCACCACCGGTAGCGGGAGTGGATGGTACGCAGTATTTT. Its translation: CASSPPVAGVDGTQYF.

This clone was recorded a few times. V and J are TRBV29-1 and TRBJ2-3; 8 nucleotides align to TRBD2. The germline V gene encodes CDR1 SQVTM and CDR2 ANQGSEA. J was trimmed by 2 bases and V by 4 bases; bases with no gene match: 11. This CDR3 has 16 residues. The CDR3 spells CSVGAGGPDTTDTQYF. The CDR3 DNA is TGCAGCGTTGGGGCGGGAGGTCCCGATACCACAGATACGCAGTATTTT.

CDR3 amino acids: CASSSFPTSGTFDQYF. In nucleotides, the CDR3 is TGTGCCAGCAGTTCATTCCCGACTAGCGGGACTTTTGACCAGTACTTC. V usage is TRBV28 and J usage is TRBJ2-5, with 11 bases aligning to TRBD2. V lost 4 bases, J lost 10 bases, and 14 bases stayed unmatched. Germline V gene sequence: CDR1 MDHEN, CDR2 SYDVKM. The CDR3 is 16 residues long.

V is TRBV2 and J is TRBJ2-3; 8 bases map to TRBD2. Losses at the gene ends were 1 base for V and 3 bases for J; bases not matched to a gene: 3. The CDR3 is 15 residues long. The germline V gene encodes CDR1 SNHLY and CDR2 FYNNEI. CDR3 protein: CASSEDLAGTDTQYF. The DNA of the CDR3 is TGTGCCAGCAGTGAAGATCTAGCGGGTACAGATACGCAGTATTTT.

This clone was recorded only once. CDR3 in DNA: TGTGCCAGCAGCTTACGGCAGGGGGGAAACACCATATATTTT. Translating gives CASSLRQGGNTIYF. This rearrangement joins TRBV7-8 to TRBJ1-3; maybe TRBD1 (6 bases). This CDR3 comprises 14 residues. Deletions cut 2 bases from V and 4 bases from J, with 9 bases between. Germline CDR1 SGHVS, CDR2 FQNEAQ.

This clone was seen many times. The CDR3 reads CASSDSSSGRYEQFF. CDR3 DNA: TGTGCCAGCAGTGACTCGAGTAGCGGGAGATATGAGCAGTTCTTC. This rearrangement joins TRBV6-4 to TRBJ2-1, with TRBD2 matching over 9 bases. This CDR3 region has 15 residues. With 0 bases clipped from V and 8 bases from J, the junction kept 5 bases outside the gene matches. Germline values: CDR1 MRHNA, CDR2 SNTAGT.

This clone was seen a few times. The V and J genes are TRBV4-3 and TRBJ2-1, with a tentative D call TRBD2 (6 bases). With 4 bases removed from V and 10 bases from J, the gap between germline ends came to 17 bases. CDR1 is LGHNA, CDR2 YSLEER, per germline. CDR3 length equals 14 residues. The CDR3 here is CASSRDSGLGEQFF. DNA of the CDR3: TGCGCCAGCAGCCGGGACTCTGGGTTGGGGGAGCAGTTCTTC.

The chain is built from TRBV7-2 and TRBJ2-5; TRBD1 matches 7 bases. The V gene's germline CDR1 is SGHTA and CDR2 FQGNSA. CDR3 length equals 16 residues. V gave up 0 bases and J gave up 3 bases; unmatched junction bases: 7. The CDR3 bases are TGTGCCAGCAGCTTAGCCGGTTGGGGGACAGAAGAGACCCAGTACTTC. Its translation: CASSLAGWGTEETQYF.

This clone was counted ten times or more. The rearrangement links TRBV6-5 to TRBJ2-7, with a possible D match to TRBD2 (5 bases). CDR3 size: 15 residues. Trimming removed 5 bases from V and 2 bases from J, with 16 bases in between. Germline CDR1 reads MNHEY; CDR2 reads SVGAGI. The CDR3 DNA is TGTGCCAGCAGTAAGGCCCCTACCGGGACCTACGAGCAGTACTTC. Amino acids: CASSKAPTGTYEQYF.

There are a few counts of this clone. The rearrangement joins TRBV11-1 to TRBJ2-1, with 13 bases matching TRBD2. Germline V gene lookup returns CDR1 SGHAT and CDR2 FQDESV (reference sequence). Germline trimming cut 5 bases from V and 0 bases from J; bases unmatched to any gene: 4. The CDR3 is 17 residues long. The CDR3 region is CASSPRTSGSSYNEQFF. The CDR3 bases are TGTGCCAGCAGCCCAAGGACTAGCGGGAGCTCCTACAATGAGCAGTTCTTC.

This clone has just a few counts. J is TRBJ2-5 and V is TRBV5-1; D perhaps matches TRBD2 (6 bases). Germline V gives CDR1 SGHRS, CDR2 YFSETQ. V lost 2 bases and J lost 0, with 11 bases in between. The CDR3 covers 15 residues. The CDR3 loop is CASSLTSLYQETQYF. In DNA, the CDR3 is TGCGCCAGCAGCTTAACTAGCCTGTACCAAGAGACCCAGTACTTC.

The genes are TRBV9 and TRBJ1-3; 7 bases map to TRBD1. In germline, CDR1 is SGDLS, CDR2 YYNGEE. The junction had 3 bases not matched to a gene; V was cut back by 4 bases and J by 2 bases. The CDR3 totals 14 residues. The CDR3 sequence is CASSHRGTGNTIYF. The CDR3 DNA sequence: TGTGCCAGCAGCCACAGGGGAACTGGAAACACCATATATTTT.

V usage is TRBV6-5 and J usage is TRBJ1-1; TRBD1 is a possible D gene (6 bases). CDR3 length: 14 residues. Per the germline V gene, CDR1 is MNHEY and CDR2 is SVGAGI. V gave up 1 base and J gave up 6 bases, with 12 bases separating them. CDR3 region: CASSYYREKPEAFF. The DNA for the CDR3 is TGTGCCAGCAGTTACTACAGGGAGAAACCTGAAGCTTTCTTT.

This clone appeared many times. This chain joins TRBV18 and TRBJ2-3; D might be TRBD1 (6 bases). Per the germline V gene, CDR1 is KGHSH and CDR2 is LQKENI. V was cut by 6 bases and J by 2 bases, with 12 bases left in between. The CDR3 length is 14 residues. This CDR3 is CASSATGFTDTQYF. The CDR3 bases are TGTGCCAGCTCGGCGACAGGATTCACAGATACGCAGTATTTT.

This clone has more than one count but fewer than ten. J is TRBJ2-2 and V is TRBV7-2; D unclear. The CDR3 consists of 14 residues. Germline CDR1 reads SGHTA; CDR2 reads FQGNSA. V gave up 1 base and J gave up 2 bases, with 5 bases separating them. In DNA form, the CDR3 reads TGTGCCAGCAGCTTAGACGGTAACACCGGGGAGCTGTTTTTT. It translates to CASSLDGNTGELFF.

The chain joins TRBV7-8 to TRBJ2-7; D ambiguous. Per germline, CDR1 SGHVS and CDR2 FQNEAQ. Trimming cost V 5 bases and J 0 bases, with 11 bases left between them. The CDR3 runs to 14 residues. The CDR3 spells CASSPRSVSYEQYF. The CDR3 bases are TGTGCCAGCAGCCCACGCTCGGTCTCCTACGAGCAGTACTTC.

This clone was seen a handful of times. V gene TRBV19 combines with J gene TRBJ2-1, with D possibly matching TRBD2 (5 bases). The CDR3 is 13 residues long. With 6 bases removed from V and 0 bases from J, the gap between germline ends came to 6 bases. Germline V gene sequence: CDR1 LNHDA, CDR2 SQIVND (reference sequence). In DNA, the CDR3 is TGTGCCAGTAGAGGGAGCTCCTACAATGAGCAGTTCTTC. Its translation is CASRGSSYNEQFF.

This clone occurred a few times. The CDR3 DNA reads as TGTGCCACGAACCGGGACAGGGGCACAGATACGCAGTATTTT. It translates to CATNRDRGTDTQYF. The rearrangement joins TRBV2 to TRBJ2-3; 9 bases align to TRBD1. The CDR3 covers 14 residues. The germline gives CDR1 SNHLY, CDR2 FYNNEI. V shed 10 bases, J shed 1 base, and the junction held 6 bases outside the gene matches.

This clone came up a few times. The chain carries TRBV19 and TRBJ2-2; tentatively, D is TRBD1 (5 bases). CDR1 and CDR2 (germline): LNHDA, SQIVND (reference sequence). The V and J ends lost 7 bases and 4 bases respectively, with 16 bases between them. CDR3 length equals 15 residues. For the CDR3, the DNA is TGTGCCAGTATAATAGCTGGGGCAGCCACCGGGGAGCTGTTTTTT. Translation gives CASIIAGAATGELFF.

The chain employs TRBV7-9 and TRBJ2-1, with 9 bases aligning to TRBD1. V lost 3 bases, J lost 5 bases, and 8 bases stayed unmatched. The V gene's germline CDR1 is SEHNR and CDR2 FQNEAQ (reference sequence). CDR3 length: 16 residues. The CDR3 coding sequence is TGTGCCAGCAGCTTCCCGGGACAGGGTCTCCACAATGAGCAGTTCTTC. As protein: CASSFPGQGLHNEQFF.

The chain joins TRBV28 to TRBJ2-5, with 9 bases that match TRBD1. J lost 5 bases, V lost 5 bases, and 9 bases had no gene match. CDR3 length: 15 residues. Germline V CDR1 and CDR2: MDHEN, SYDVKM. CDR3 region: CASSRGDRARETQYF. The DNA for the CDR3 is TGTGCCAGCAGTCGCGGGGACAGGGCTAGGGAGACCCAGTACTTC.